The 26 T cell receptor beta chains given below trace back to one sample, sequenced in a study of patients and donors after allogeneic stem cell transplantation. TCRdb processed the RT-PCR reads anew with MiXCR; each CDR3 protein has one entry. The sample consists of approximately 170,000 distinct CDR3 sequences, 30% of them appearing once. Sequenced: blood, either unsorted or a sorted T cell fraction (not recorded which). Receptors originate from a human donor who was either an allogeneic HSCT recipient or a stem cell or donor lymphocyte infusion donor (not recorded which). It is not recorded whose cells these are; they may come from a transplant donor.

V and J are TRBV12-3 or TRBV12-4 and TRBJ2-5; 10 nucleotides align to TRBD2. V shed 6 bases and J 4 bases; nucleotides not matched to a gene: 5. The length of the CDR3 is 14 residues. In DNA form, the CDR3 reads TGTGCCAGCAGGGACAGCGGGAGGGCAGAGACCCAGTACTTC. This codes for CASRDSGRAETQYF.

This clonotype was recorded once. The rearrangement uses TRBV4-3 and TRBJ2-1; 9 nucleotides match TRBD1. The CDR3 consists of 16 residues. Per the germline V gene, CDR1 is LGHNA and CDR2 is YSLEER. V lost 1 base to trimming and J lost 5 bases; unmatched junction nucleotides: 6. The DNA for the CDR3 is TGCGCCAGCAGCCAAGTTTGGGGACAGGGTAACAATGAGCAGTTCTTC. Its protein is CASSQVWGQGNNEQFF.

This chain uses TRBV20-1 with TRBJ2-7; maybe TRBD2 (6 bases). The CDR3 loop spans 14 amino acids. The V gene lost 1 base and the J gene lost 4 bases, with 14 bases spanning the gap. Germline values: CDR1 DFQATT, CDR2 SNEGSKA (reference sequence). CDR3 DNA: TGCAGTGCTAGAGCCGGGACTGGAGTATACGAGCAGTACTTC. It encodes CSARAGTGVYEQYF.

The CDR3 DNA reads as TGCAGTGCTAGAGGGGGTAGCTACAATGAGCAGTTCTTC. This gives the protein CSARGGSYNEQFF. The rearrangement uses TRBV20-1 and TRBJ2-1, with D uncertain. The CDR3 has 13 residues. The ends were cut back, 1 base at V and 3 bases at J, with 7 bases in the middle. The germline V gene encodes CDR1 DFQATT and CDR2 SNEGSKA (reference sequence).

The chain combines TRBV4-1 with TRBJ1-1; D call uncertain. This CDR3 region has 14 residues. The V gene's germline CDR1 is MGHRA and CDR2 YSYEKL. Trimming took 4 bases from V and 3 from J, leaving 12 bases between them. Here the CDR3 DNA reads TGCGCCAGCAGCCGCCCGGCCCCCTACACTGAAGCTTTCTTT. Translating it yields CASSRPAPYTEAFF.

The chain employs TRBV29-1 and TRBJ2-1; D perhaps matches TRBD2 (6 bases). From germline, CDR1 is SQVTM and CDR2 ANQGSEA. CDR3 length: 15 amino acids. Trimming removed 0 bases at V and 2 bases at J, with 11 bases between. The CDR3 spells CSVEEAEGTYNEQFF. CDR3 DNA sequence: TGCAGCGTTGAAGAGGCGGAGGGAACCTACAATGAGCAGTTCTTC.

This sequence joins TRBV20-1 and TRBJ1-6; no clear D gene. The CDR3 is 13 amino acids. The germline V gene has CDR1 DFQATT and CDR2 SNEGSKA (reference sequence). V was trimmed by 1 base and J by 11 bases, leaving 12 bases between them. The CDR3 region is CSARGANRAPLHF. The CDR3 coding sequence is TGCAGTGCTAGAGGGGCCAACCGGGCACCCCTCCACTTT.

The chain recombines TRBV10-3 with TRBJ2-1; D is uncertain. CDR1 is ENHRY and CDR2 is SYGVKD in the germline V gene. The CDR3 is 12 amino acids. V was trimmed by 4 bases and J by 8 bases, leaving 9 bases between them. CDR3 bases: TGTGCCATCAGTGGTGCTGCGGATGAGCAGTTCTTC. Translating it yields CAISGAADEQFF.

By frequency in the sample, this clonotype is medium-sized. CDR3 in DNA: TGTGCCAGCAGCTTGGCCTCAGGGGGCCCCTATGGCTACACCTTC. It yields the protein CASSLASGGPYGYTF. This chain joins TRBV5-6 and TRBJ1-2, with 8 bases matching TRBD1. Trimming took 0 bases from V and 4 from J; bases not matched to a gene: 5. Germline assignment: CDR1 SGHDT and CDR2 YYEEEE. The CDR3 is 15 amino acids.

This clonotype was seen ten or more times. This chain joins TRBV6-5 and TRBJ1-3, with D maybe TRBD1 (6 bases). V was clipped by 6 bases and J by 11 bases, with 14 bases between them. Germline assignment: CDR1 MNHEY and CDR2 SVGAGI. The CDR3 extends over 12 amino acids. CDR3 sequence reads: CASRTTGTSIYF. The CDR3 bases are TGTGCCAGCAGAACAACCGGGACATCCATATATTTT.

This clonotype has only a few counts. The J gene is TRBJ1-2, the V gene TRBV7-2; the D is unclear. CDR3 length equals 12 residues. Germline CDR1 reads SGHTA; CDR2 reads FQGNSA. V was clipped by 3 bases and J by 4 bases, with 6 bases between them. The CDR3 sequence is CASSLTLYGYTF. DNA for the CDR3: TGTGCCAGCAGCTTGACTCTCTATGGCTACACCTTC. Looking up the rest from reference TRBV7-2 and TRBJ1-2 gives the full variable domain: GAGVSQSPSNKVTEKGKDVELRCDPISGHTALYWYRQSLGQGLEFLIYFQGNSAPDKSGLPSDRFSAERTGGSVSTLTIQRTQQEDSAVYLCASSLTLYGYTFGSGTRLTVV.

The V and J genes are TRBV27 and TRBJ2-1; D is undetermined. Trimming removed 3 bases at V and 6 bases at J, with 12 bases between. This CDR3 spans 14 amino acids. Germline assignment: CDR1 MNHEY and CDR2 SMNVEV (reference sequence). The chain's CDR3 is CASSFASYLNEQFF. CDR3 bases: TGTGCCAGCAGTTTCGCCAGCTACCTCAATGAGCAGTTCTTC.

The chain uses TRBV20-1 and TRBJ2-1, with 7 bases fitting TRBD2. The CDR3 length is 13 residues. Germline-derived CDR1 and CDR2 are DFQATT and SNEGSKA (reference sequence). The V and J ends lost 3 bases and 7 bases, in that order; junction bases with no gene match: 6. CDR3 amino acids: CSARAPGRNEQFF. For the CDR3, the DNA is TGCAGTGCTAGGGCCCCCGGGAGGAATGAGCAGTTCTTC.

This clonotype was detected only a few times. The J gene is TRBJ2-7, the V gene TRBV20-1; 10 bases fit TRBD2. CDR1 is DFQATT, CDR2 SNEGSKA, per germline (reference sequence). V was clipped by 3 bases and J by 5 bases; unmatched bases: 13. This CDR3 is built from 16 residues. The CDR3 protein is CSARVNQAGGPHEQYF. CDR3 nucleotide sequence: TGCAGTGCTAGGGTTAACCAAGCGGGAGGGCCCCACGAGCAGTACTTC.

This clonotype was counted a few times. The chain combines TRBV6-1 with TRBJ1-1, with D maybe TRBD1 (6 bases). Germline V gives CDR1 MNHNS, CDR2 SASEGT. The V and J ends lost 4 bases and 4 bases respectively, with 13 bases between them. The CDR3 length is 14 residues. CDR3 in amino acids: CASSGTGWGTEAFF. The CDR3 nucleotides read TGTGCCAGCAGTGGCACAGGGTGGGGCACTGAAGCTTTCTTT.

This clonotype was seen many times. The chain is built from TRBV7-2 and TRBJ1-4; D is ambiguous. The V gene lost 5 bases and the J gene lost 5 bases, with 12 bases spanning the gap. This CDR3 comprises 14 residues. Germline assignment: CDR1 SGHTA and CDR2 FQGNSA. CDR3 amino acids: CASSPRARNEKLFF. CDR3 coding DNA: TGTGCCAGCAGCCCCCGGGCCAGAAATGAAAAACTGTTTTTT.

The chain has TRBV10-3 and TRBJ2-6, with TRBD2 matching over 7 bases. CDR3 length: 14 residues. Germline V gives CDR1 ENHRY, CDR2 SYGVKD. V lost 8 bases to trimming and J lost 4 bases; unmatched junction nucleotides: 5. DNA of the CDR3: TGTGCCATCCGAGCGGGAACAGGGGCCAACGTCCTGACTTTC. This encodes CAIRAGTGANVLTF.

This rearrangement joins TRBV4-1 to TRBJ2-7, with D perhaps matching TRBD2 (6 bases). CDR3 length: 15 amino acids. Germline V gene lookup returns CDR1 MGHRA and CDR2 YSYEKL. Trimming removed 0 bases at V and 5 bases at J, with 14 bases between. The CDR3 spells CASSQDGEVDHEQYF. In DNA, the CDR3 is TGCGCCAGCAGCCAAGATGGGGAGGTGGACCACGAGCAGTACTTC.

This sequence joins TRBV6-6 and TRBJ1-5, with D tentatively TRBD1 (6 bases). V was trimmed by 6 bases and J by 6 bases, leaving 27 bases between them. This CDR3 is 18 amino acids long. Per the germline V gene, CDR1 is MNHNY and CDR2 is SVGAGI (reference sequence). CDR3 coding DNA: TGTGCCAGCAGCCCTTGGACATCACAACAAGGGGGTTTTCAGCCCCAGCATTTT. Its translation: CASSPWTSQQGGFQPQHF.

This chain uses TRBV6-6 with TRBJ2-3; D unclear. The CDR3 has 12 residues. Per the germline V gene, CDR1 is MNHNY and CDR2 is SVGAGI (reference sequence). Between the trimmed V and J ends, which lost 0 bases and 5 bases, there was a span of 3 bases. CDR3 sequence reads: CASSYSLDTQYF. In nucleotides, the CDR3 is TGTGCCAGCAGTTACTCGCTAGATACGCAGTATTTT.

The V call is TRBV20-1, the J call TRBJ2-1; 11 bases are a match to TRBD2. Germline V lookup: CDR1 DFQATT, CDR2 SNEGSKA (reference sequence). This CDR3 comprises 14 residues. V gave up 5 bases and J gave up 9 bases; unmatched junction bases: 9. CDR3 nucleotide sequence: TGCAGTGCTGGTAGACTAGCGGGATCGCGTGAGCAGTTCTTC. Residues: CSAGRLAGSREQFF.

This clonotype was seen only a few times. This chain connects TRBV12-3 or TRBV12-4 to TRBJ1-5, with D tentatively TRBD1 (5 bases). The CDR3 sequence is 15 residues long. Trimming removed 6 bases from V and 3 bases from J, with 15 bases in between. CDR3 bases: TGTGCCAGCAGCCATCGGGGGTATGACAATCAGCCCCAGCATTTT. Protein sequence: CASSHRGYDNQPQHF.

V is TRBV7-2 and J is TRBJ2-1; 7 bases are a match to TRBD2. V gave up 1 base and J gave up 9 bases; unmatched junction bases: 6. CDR3 length equals 14 residues. Per germline, CDR1 SGHTA and CDR2 FQGNSA. This CDR3 reads CASSLGLASGEQFF. The DNA for the CDR3 is TGTGCCAGCAGCTTAGGACTAGCCTCTGGTGAGCAGTTCTTC.

This CDR3 reads CASSQVQGPYGYTF. CDR3 DNA sequence: TGCGCCAGCAGCCAAGTTCAGGGACCCTATGGCTACACCTTC. This chain uses TRBV4-1 with TRBJ1-2; tentatively, D is TRBD1 (5 bases). Germline values: CDR1 MGHRA, CDR2 YSYEKL. The CDR3 extends over 14 amino acids. V shed 1 base and J shed 4 bases, with 10 bases lying between them.

This chain links TRBV10-3 with TRBJ1-5; D is unclear. The CDR3 length is 12 residues. The germline gives CDR1 ENHRY, CDR2 SYGVKD. V was cut by 0 bases and J by 7 bases, with 4 bases left in between. As DNA, the CDR3 is TGTGCCATCAGTGAGTCAGGGCAGCCCCAGCATTTT. It specifies CAISESGQPQHF.

The gene calls are TRBV3-1 and TRBJ2-3, with a possible D match to TRBD2 (5 bases). In germline, CDR1 is LGHDT, CDR2 YNNKEL (reference sequence). The CDR3 runs to 13 residues. Trimming shortened V by 3 bases and J by 1 base, and 5 bases separated the two germline ends. The CDR3 here is CASSQRGTDTQYF. CDR3 sequence (DNA): TGTGCCAGCAGCCAGAGGGGCACAGATACGCAGTATTTT.